This record covers a single TCR beta chain. The junction and the germline gene differ at one end; a read error may be behind it. For TCRbeta, the library was prepared with unique molecular identifiers. TCRdb recomputed calls from the PCR reads with MiXCR, one row per CDR3 protein. The sample lists about 500,000 distinct CDR3 sequences; approximately 32% were seen once. This CDR3 comprises 17 residues. CDR1 LGHDT and CDR2 YNNKEL come from the germline V gene (reference sequence). This sample stems from a study of T-cell reconstitution after alpha-beta-depleted transplantation in children. This clonotype was sampled from a human donor who donated a stem cell graft to a child with aplastic anemia. This chain connects TRBV3-1 to TRBJ2-1; 11 positions match TRBD2. Sequenced here: PBMCs from the stem cell graft donor, sampled from the stem cell graft. The CDR3 spells CASTQALSGRALGEQFF. CDR3 in DNA: TGTGCCAGCACCCAAGCCCTTAGCGGGAGGGCGTTAGGTGAGCAGTTCTTC.